Below, 17 T cell receptor beta chains from the same sample are listed, as sequenced in a study of CD8 T cells in Susac syndrome. Roughly 0.5 to 1 ug RNA was reverse transcribed with random hexamers. TCRdb itself ran the immunoSEQ multiplex PCR reads through MiXCR, one entry per CDR3 protein. The sample yields some 96,000 distinct CDR3 sequences, approximately 95% seen once. The sequenced sample was CD8+ T cells from PBMCs. Receptor source: a human donor with Susac syndrome.

This rearrangement joins TRBV11-2 to TRBJ2-7; D is ambiguous. With 1 base removed from V and 3 bases from J, the gap between germline ends came to 7 bases. Germline CDR1 SGHAT, CDR2 FQNNGV. The CDR3 length is 13 residues. DNA of the CDR3: TGTGCCAGCAGCTTAGGGCAGGACTACGAGCAGTACTTC. Its translation: CASSLGQDYEQYF.

The chain carries TRBV19 and TRBJ1-5; 9 positions agree with TRBD1. Looked up from germline, CDR1 is LNHDA and CDR2 is SQIVND (reference sequence). Trimming at V came to 8 bases and at J to 5 bases, leaving 4 bases not matched to a gene. The CDR3 length is 13 residues. The CDR3 reads CASAGTGHQPQHF. The CDR3 DNA reads TGTGCCAGTGCCGGGACAGGGCATCAGCCCCAGCATTTT.

V and J are TRBV24-1 and TRBJ1-2, with 9 bases that match TRBD1. The length of the CDR3 is 15 residues. CDR1 is KGHDR and CDR2 is SFDVKD in the germline V gene. The V gene end was trimmed by 1 base and the J gene end by 7 bases; junction bases not matched to a gene: 6. As DNA, the CDR3 is TGTGCCACCAGTGATTTAAGGGACAGGGTCGGTGGCTACACCTTC. Translating gives CATSDLRDRVGGYTF.

The rearrangement uses TRBV6-2 or TRBV6-3 and TRBJ2-1, with 11 bases identical to TRBD2. The CDR3 runs 15 residues. Looked up from germline, CDR1 is MNHEY and CDR2 is SVGEGT. The V and J ends lost 2 bases and 9 bases, in that order; junction bases with no gene match: 6. The DNA of the CDR3 is TGTGCCAGCAGTTACCTACTAGCGGGGGAGTTTGAGCAGTTCTTC. This translates into CASSYLLAGEFEQFF.

This clonotype was detected once. CDR3 DNA: TGCAGCGCCTTAGTCAGCCAAGAGACCCAGTACTTC. Residues: CSALVSQETQYF. The rearrangement links TRBV29-1 to TRBJ2-5; D remains ambiguous. Trimming cost V 7 bases and J 1 base, with 10 bases left between them. Germline CDR1 and CDR2: SQVTM and ANQGSEA. The CDR3 is 12 residues long.

The chain carries TRBV27 and TRBJ2-5; D tentatively reads TRBD1 or TRBD2 (5 bases each). V was cut by 3 bases and J by 4 bases, with 9 bases left in between. This CDR3 contains 13 residues. In germline, CDR1 is MNHEY, CDR2 SMNVEV (reference sequence). In DNA form, the CDR3 reads TGTGCCAGCAGTTTCTCGGGGCGAGAGACCCAGTACTTC. Amino acid sequence: CASSFSGRETQYF.

This rearrangement joins TRBV4-1 to TRBJ2-2; 11 nucleotides match TRBD1. Germline CDR1 is MGHRA and CDR2 is YSYEKL. This CDR3 is built from 16 residues. After removal of 3 bases from V and 3 bases from J, the junction contained 3 bases not matched to a gene. The CDR3 DNA reads as TGCGCCAGCAGCCACGGACAGGGGGCCGACACCGGGGAGCTGTTTTTT. Translated: CASSHGQGADTGELFF.

The genes are TRBV23-1 and TRBJ2-7; the D is unclear. TRBV23-1 is given ORF status, its function remaining uncertain. This CDR3 contains 13 residues. Between the trimmed V and J ends, which lost 7 bases and 3 bases, there was a span of 13 bases. CDR3 DNA: TGCGCCAGCACCCTGAGACACGACTACGAGCAGTACTTC. Encoded protein: CASTLRHDYEQYF.

The chain is built from TRBV3-1 and TRBJ2-7, with 10 bases identical to TRBD2. Germline V gene lookup returns CDR1 LGHDT and CDR2 YNNKEL (reference sequence). V lost 4 bases and J lost 5; bases outside the gene matches: 5. The CDR3 sequence is 14 residues long. The DNA for the CDR3 is TGTGCCAGCAGCCGGGGACTAGCGCTCGACGAGCAGTACTTC. This codes for CASSRGLALDEQYF.

V gene TRBV29-1 combines with J gene TRBJ1-1; D may be TRBD1 (6 bases). Germline assignment: CDR1 SQVTM and CDR2 ANQGSEA. This CDR3 has 13 amino acids. V shed 4 bases and J shed 6 bases, with 15 bases lying between them. In nucleotides, the CDR3 is TGCAGCGTTGGTTCAGGGACAAATGCTGAAGCTTTCTTT. Amino acids: CSVGSGTNAEAFF.

This clonotype occurred once. This chain links TRBV29-1 with TRBJ2-5, with a possible D match to TRBD2 (6 bases). Germline-derived CDR1 and CDR2 are SQVTM and ANQGSEA. V lost 6 bases and J 0 bases, leaving 11 bases between the germline ends. This CDR3 is 13 amino acids long. The CDR3 region has the DNA TGCAGCGTATCCCGGGACTACCAAGAGACCCAGTACTTC. It yields the protein CSVSRDYQETQYF.

The rearrangement joins TRBV7-2 to TRBJ2-2; D not resolved. The CDR3 spans 13 residues. Trimming shortened V by 5 bases and J by 3 bases, and 7 bases separated the two germline ends. Germline CDR1 is SGHTA and CDR2 is FQGNSA. The chain's CDR3 is CASSREHTGELFF. In nucleotides, the CDR3 is TGTGCCAGCAGCCGTGAGCACACCGGGGAGCTGTTTTTT.

The chain employs TRBV3-1 and TRBJ2-4, with D possibly TRBD2 on 5 matching bases. V dropped 0 bases and J dropped 0 bases, with 9 bases sitting between them. CDR1 is LGHDT, CDR2 YNNKEL, per germline (reference sequence). The length of the CDR3 is 16 residues. The CDR3 sequence: CASSQDGLLAKNIQYF. The DNA of the CDR3 is TGTGCCAGCAGCCAAGATGGACTCCTAGCCAAAAACATTCAGTACTTC.

V usage is TRBV7-2 and J usage is TRBJ1-6; 7 nucleotides align to TRBD1. The junction had 11 bases not matched to a gene; V was cut back by 5 bases and J by 7 bases. The germline CDR1 and CDR2 sequences are SGHTA and FQGNSA. The CDR3 is 16 residues long. The CDR3 sequence: CASSPRGHTWNSPLHF. CDR3 DNA sequence: TGTGCCAGCAGCCCAAGGGGGCACACATGGAATTCACCCCTCCACTTT.

The chain uses TRBV11-2 and TRBJ2-1; D gene unclear. CDR3 length equals 11 residues. Germline V gives CDR1 SGHAT, CDR2 FQNNGV. V lost 5 bases and J 7 bases, leaving 6 bases between the germline ends. DNA of the CDR3: TGTGCCAGCAGCAACGGGAATGAGCAGTTCTTC. Translated: CASSNGNEQFF.

The V gene is TRBV27, the J gene TRBJ1-2, with TRBD1 matching over 10 bases. The germline V gene encodes CDR1 MNHEY and CDR2 SMNVEV (reference sequence). The CDR3 is 16 amino acids. V shed 4 bases and J 7 bases; nucleotides not matched to a gene: 12. CDR3 loop: CASSSRDRGEKGGYTF. DNA for the CDR3: TGTGCCAGCAGTTCCCGGGACAGGGGCGAAAAGGGTGGCTACACCTTC.

The genes are TRBV20-1 and TRBJ2-7, with no clear D. This CDR3 region has 13 residues. Trimming cost V 3 bases and J 4 bases, with 13 bases left between them. From germline, CDR1 is DFQATT and CDR2 SNEGSKA (reference sequence). This chain's CDR3 is CSARSVASYEQYF. CDR3 nucleotide sequence: TGCAGTGCTAGGTCGGTCGCATCTTACGAGCAGTACTTC.